The sample holds a few counts of the clone carrying this T cell receptor beta chain. Its antigen remains unidentified. The sample belongs to a study of T-cell reconstitution after alpha-beta-depleted transplantation in children. The library targeted TCRbeta and was prepared with unique molecular identifiers. A single record per CDR3 protein comes from TCRdb applying MiXCR to the PCR reads. The data show 600,000 to 800,000 distinct CDR3 sequences, around 13% seen once. Regarding the study as a whole: Several hundred rapidly expanded clones from non-depleted graft cells reportedly supplied alpha-beta T cells about two months post-transplant.

This TCR was recovered from a girl aged 2-10 years with congenital amegakaryocytic thrombocytopenia, due to receive a stem cell transplant. The source material was PBMCs, sampled before TCRalphabeta/CD19-depleted stem cell transplant.

The CDR3 protein is CASRLEAWQGGSYEQYF. The CDR3 bases are TGTGCCAGCAGACTCGAGGCTTGGCAGGGTGGTTCCTACGAGCAGTACTTC. The chain has TRBV28 and TRBJ2-7, with D perhaps TRBD1 (5 bases). This CDR3 comprises 17 residues. V was pared by 6 bases and J by 1 base, with 22 bases between. In germline, CDR1 is MDHEN, CDR2 SYDVKM.